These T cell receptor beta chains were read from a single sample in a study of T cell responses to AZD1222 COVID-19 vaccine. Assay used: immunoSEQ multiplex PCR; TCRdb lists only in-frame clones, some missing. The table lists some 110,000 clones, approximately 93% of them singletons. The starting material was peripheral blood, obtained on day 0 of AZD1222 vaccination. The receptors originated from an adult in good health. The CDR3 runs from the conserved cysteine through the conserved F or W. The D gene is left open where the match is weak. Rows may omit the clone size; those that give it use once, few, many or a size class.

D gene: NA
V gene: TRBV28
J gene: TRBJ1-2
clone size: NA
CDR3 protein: CASASSNYGYTF
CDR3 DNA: TGTGCCAGCGCCTCGAGTAACTATGGCTACACCTTC

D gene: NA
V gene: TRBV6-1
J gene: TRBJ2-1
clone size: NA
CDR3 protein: CASSDRLRGNNEQFF
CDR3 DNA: TGTGCCAGCAGTGATCGATTGAGGGGCAACAATGAGCAGTTCTTC

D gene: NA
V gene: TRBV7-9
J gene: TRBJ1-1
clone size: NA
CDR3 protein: CASSLEGFVGEAFF
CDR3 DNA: TGTGCCAGCAGCTTAGAGGGGTTCGTCGGTGAAGCTTTCTTT

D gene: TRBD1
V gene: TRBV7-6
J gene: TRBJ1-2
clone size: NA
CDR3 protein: CASSRIPGQGKETF
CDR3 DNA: TGTGCCAGCAGCCGGATTCCGGGACAGGGGAAAGAAACCTTC

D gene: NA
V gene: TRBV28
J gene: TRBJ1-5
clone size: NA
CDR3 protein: CAGLSGRSHNQPQHF
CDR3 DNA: TGTGCCGGCCTCTCGGGCCGATCCCACAATCAGCCCCAGCATTTT

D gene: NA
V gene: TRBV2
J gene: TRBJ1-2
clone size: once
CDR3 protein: CASSVPRPGTSYTF
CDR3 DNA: TGTGCCAGCAGTGTCCCCAGGCCTGGTACGAGCTACACCTTC

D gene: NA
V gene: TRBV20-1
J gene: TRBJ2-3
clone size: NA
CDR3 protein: CSASGGWDTDTQYF
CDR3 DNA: TGCAGTGCTAGTGGGGGGTGGGACACAGATACGCAGTATTTT

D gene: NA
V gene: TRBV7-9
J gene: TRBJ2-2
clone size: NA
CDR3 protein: CASSLGLATGELFF
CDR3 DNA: TGTGCCAGCAGCTTGGGCCTGGCCACCGGGGAGCTGTTTTTT

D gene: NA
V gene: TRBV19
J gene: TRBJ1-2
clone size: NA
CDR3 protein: CASSIDQGSYGYTF
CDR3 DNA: TGTGCCAGTAGTATAGATCAGGGGTCCTATGGCTACACCTTC

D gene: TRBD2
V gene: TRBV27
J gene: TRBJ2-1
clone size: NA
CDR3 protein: CASTGLAQGEQFF
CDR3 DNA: TGTGCCAGCACCGGACTAGCTCAGGGTGAGCAGTTCTTC

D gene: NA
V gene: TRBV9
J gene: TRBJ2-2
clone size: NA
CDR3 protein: CASSVGTPNTGELFF
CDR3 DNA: TGTGCCAGCAGCGTAGGCACGCCGAACACCGGGGAGCTGTTTTTT